Listed below are T cell receptor beta chains from one sample, sequenced in a study of T-cell memory formation after mild COVID-19. TCRdb recomputed calls from the 5' RACE reads with MiXCR, one row per CDR3 protein. The sample comprises approximately 230,000 distinct CDR3 sequences, roughly 17% of which are singletons, and approximately 3.4% rests with the top ten. The specimen sequenced was PBMCs or a T cell subset sorted from them (not recorded which). These receptors came from a man aged 18 to 35 who had mild COVID-19 (a few samples of this study predate the infection). Cell type and time point are not known. CDR3s include the opening cysteine and the closing phenylalanine or tryptophan. Each record gives: D gene, clone size, J gene, V gene, CDR3 protein, CDR3 DNA. A D gene is named only where the DNA matches it firmly. Clone size is stated in some rows and not others, as once, few, many or a class when expanded.

D gene: TRBD1
clone size: .
J gene: TRBJ1-2
V gene: TRBV6-5
CDR3 protein: CASTQDRTISQGYTF
CDR3 DNA: TGTGCCAGCACCCAGGACAGGACAATAAGTCAGGGCTACACCTTC

D gene: .
clone size: few
J gene: TRBJ2-3
V gene: TRBV6-2/TRBV6-3
CDR3 protein: CASRAGLGPTDTQYF
CDR3 DNA: TGTGCCAGCAGGGCGGGGCTGGGGCCCACAGATACGCAGTATTTT

D gene: .
clone size: .
J gene: TRBJ1-2
V gene: TRBV3-1
CDR3 protein: CASSQEQRNYGYTF
CDR3 DNA: TGTGCCAGCAGCCAGGAACAGCGGAACTATGGCTACACCTTC

D gene: .
clone size: .
J gene: TRBJ1-1
V gene: TRBV7-6
CDR3 protein: CASSPPSRDTEAFF
CDR3 DNA: TGTGCCAGCAGCCCGCCTTCCAGGGATACTGAAGCTTTCTTT

D gene: .
clone size: .
J gene: TRBJ2-5
V gene: TRBV7-2
CDR3 protein: CASSTGRERGETQYF
CDR3 DNA: TGTGCCAGCAGTACTGGACGAGAGAGGGGAGAGACCCAGTACTTC

D gene: .
clone size: .
J gene: TRBJ2-3
V gene: TRBV28
CDR3 protein: CASSELGGLNGDTQYF
CDR3 DNA: TGTGCCAGCAGTGAACTGGGGGGACTGAACGGAGATACGCAGTATTTT

D gene: .
clone size: few
J gene: TRBJ2-5
V gene: TRBV7-9
CDR3 protein: CASSPRQLMYF
CDR3 DNA: TGTGCCAGCAGCCCAAGACAGTTGATGTACTTC

D gene: TRBD2
clone size: .
J gene: TRBJ2-1
V gene: TRBV24-1
CDR3 protein: CATQGTSGVSEQFF
CDR3 DNA: TGTGCCACCCAGGGGACTAGCGGGGTCAGTGAGCAGTTCTTC

D gene: TRBD1
clone size: .
J gene: TRBJ1-1
V gene: TRBV18
CDR3 protein: CASSSQGANMGTEAFF
CDR3 DNA: TGTGCCAGCTCTTCACAGGGGGCCAACATGGGCACTGAAGCTTTCTTT

D gene: TRBD1
clone size: many
J gene: TRBJ2-1
V gene: TRBV7-2
CDR3 protein: CASSPTGGEQFF
CDR3 DNA: TGTGCCAGCAGCCCGACAGGGGGTGAGCAGTTCTTC

D gene: .
clone size: .
J gene: TRBJ1-1
V gene: TRBV18
CDR3 protein: CASSDVIENTEAFF
CDR3 DNA: TGTGCCAGCTCCGACGTCATTGAGAACACTGAAGCTTTCTTT

D gene: .
clone size: .
J gene: TRBJ2-5
V gene: TRBV7-9
CDR3 protein: CASSLTLQETQYF
CDR3 DNA: TGTGCCAGCAGCTTGACTTTACAAGAGACCCAGTACTTC

D gene: .
clone size: few
J gene: TRBJ1-2
V gene: TRBV28
CDR3 protein: CASTMGGGWDYGYTF
CDR3 DNA: TGTGCCAGCACCATGGGGGGGGGATGGGACTATGGCTACACCTTC

D gene: .
clone size: many
J gene: TRBJ1-2
V gene: TRBV6-2/TRBV6-3
CDR3 protein: CASTDRRSYGYTF
CDR3 DNA: TGTGCCAGCACCGACCGGCGGAGCTATGGCTACACCTTC

D gene: .
clone size: few
J gene: TRBJ1-3
V gene: TRBV12-3/TRBV12-4
CDR3 protein: CASFSEDRAGNTIYF
CDR3 DNA: TGTGCCAGCTTCTCGGAGGACAGAGCAGGAAACACCATATATTTT

D gene: TRBD2
clone size: .
J gene: TRBJ2-2
V gene: TRBV20-1
CDR3 protein: CSARGGSGGNTGELFF
CDR3 DNA: TGCAGTGCTAGAGGAGGGAGCGGGGGGAACACCGGGGAGCTGTTTTTT

D gene: .
clone size: .
J gene: TRBJ2-5
V gene: TRBV5-1
CDR3 protein: CASSLVEAVETQYF
CDR3 DNA: TGCGCCAGCAGCTTGGTGGAGGCGGTAGAGACCCAGTACTTC

D gene: .
clone size: .
J gene: TRBJ1-2
V gene: TRBV7-2
CDR3 protein: CASSLASGNGHGYTF
CDR3 DNA: TGTGCCAGCAGCTTAGCTTCAGGGAACGGTCACGGCTACACCTTC

D gene: .
clone size: .
J gene: TRBJ2-3
V gene: TRBV7-7
CDR3 protein: CASSPVGPDTQYF
CDR3 DNA: TGTGCTAGCAGCCCGGTAGGGCCAGATACGCAGTATTTT

D gene: .
clone size: few
J gene: TRBJ1-5
V gene: TRBV28
CDR3 protein: CASSPGPGQKDSNQPQHF
CDR3 DNA: TGTGCCAGCAGCCCCGGACCCGGACAGAAGGATAGCAATCAGCCCCAGCATTTT

D gene: .
clone size: .
J gene: TRBJ2-3
V gene: TRBV20-1
CDR3 protein: CSARGRGGDTQYF
CDR3 DNA: TGCAGTGCCAGGGGCAGGGGGGGAGATACGCAGTATTTT

D gene: .
clone size: .
J gene: TRBJ1-2
V gene: TRBV5-1
CDR3 protein: CASSPIRPGAHGYTF
CDR3 DNA: TGCGCCAGCAGCCCGATAAGACCAGGTGCACATGGCTACACCTTC

D gene: .
clone size: few
J gene: TRBJ2-7
V gene: TRBV12-3/TRBV12-4
CDR3 protein: CASTPASRTEQYF
CDR3 DNA: TGTGCCAGCACCCCGGCCAGCCGGACCGAGCAGTACTTC

D gene: .
clone size: .
J gene: TRBJ1-6
V gene: TRBV5-4
CDR3 protein: CASSLSGITSPLHF
CDR3 DNA: TGTGCCAGCAGCTTATCAGGGATAACTTCACCCCTCCACTTT

D gene: TRBD1
clone size: .
J gene: TRBJ2-5
V gene: TRBV5-1
CDR3 protein: CASSWGTGPQETQYF
CDR3 DNA: TGCGCCAGCAGCTGGGGGACAGGTCCCCAAGAGACCCAGTACTTC

D gene: TRBD2
clone size: .
J gene: TRBJ2-3
V gene: TRBV7-2
CDR3 protein: CASSLRSGSTDTQYF
CDR3 DNA: TGTGCCAGCAGCTTACGTAGCGGGAGCACAGATACGCAGTATTTT

D gene: .
clone size: few
J gene: TRBJ1-2
V gene: TRBV7-2
CDR3 protein: CASSLAGEVGGYTF
CDR3 DNA: TGTGCCAGCAGCCTGGCGGGGGAAGTCGGTGGCTACACCTTC

D gene: TRBD2
clone size: many
J gene: TRBJ2-1
V gene: TRBV7-2
CDR3 protein: CASSSPGLAGSNEQFF
CDR3 DNA: TGTGCCAGCAGCTCCCCGGGACTAGCGGGCTCTAATGAGCAGTTCTTC

D gene: TRBD1
clone size: few
J gene: TRBJ1-1
V gene: TRBV7-9
CDR3 protein: CASSLAASTRGMGHTEAFF
CDR3 DNA: TGTGCCAGCAGCTTAGCGGCCTCAACCAGGGGGATGGGGCACACTGAAGCTTTCTTT

D gene: .
clone size: .
J gene: TRBJ1-1
V gene: TRBV20-1
CDR3 protein: CSASRLLKGNGDTEAFF
CDR3 DNA: TGCAGTGCTAGTAGGCTCCTAAAGGGGAACGGGGACACTGAAGCTTTCTTT

D gene: .
clone size: few
J gene: TRBJ1-2
V gene: TRBV6-5
CDR3 protein: CASSYDKNYGYTF
CDR3 DNA: TGTGCCAGCAGTTACGACAAAAACTATGGCTACACCTTC

D gene: .
clone size: few
J gene: TRBJ2-6
V gene: TRBV19
CDR3 protein: CASSLTPQGSGANVLTF
CDR3 DNA: TGTGCCAGTAGCCTGACTCCTCAGGGATCTGGGGCCAACGTCCTGACTTTC

D gene: .
clone size: .
J gene: TRBJ2-2
V gene: TRBV20-1
CDR3 protein: CSAHGPYTGELFF
CDR3 DNA: TGCAGTGCTCACGGGCCATACACCGGGGAGCTGTTTTTT

D gene: TRBD2
clone size: .
J gene: TRBJ2-1
V gene: TRBV5-4
CDR3 protein: CASSLPGGNSYNEQFF
CDR3 DNA: TGTGCCAGCAGCTTGCCGGGGGGGAACTCCTACAATGAGCAGTTCTTC

D gene: TRBD1
clone size: few
J gene: TRBJ1-5
V gene: TRBV6-5
CDR3 protein: CASSPTGVGQPQHF
CDR3 DNA: TGTGCCAGCAGCCCCACAGGGGTAGGGCAGCCCCAGCATTTT